Listed below are T cell receptor beta chains from one sample, sequenced in a study of early T cells in non-severe SARS-CoV-2 infection. TCRdb re-called the 5' RACE reads through MiXCR, storing one row per CDR3 protein. The table lists around 70,000 distinct CDR3 sequences, roughly an eighth of them singletons, with about 3.9% in the top ten. Sequencing was performed on whole blood. The receptors were sampled from an adult who was a healthcare worker with PCR-confirmed SARS-CoV-2 infection or an uninfected control (not recorded which). Each CDR3 is given with its conserved first and last residue.

v_call cdr3_aa
TRBV28 CASTAGQVNVLTF
TRBV28 CASSINRQNNEQFF
TRBV18 CASSPTGHSGNTIYF
TRBV27 CASRLAGMGGELFF
TRBV6-2/TRBV6-3 CASSPRDFEQFF
TRBV24-1 CATSLTGANVLTF
TRBV28 CASSLGGQGFGNTIYF
TRBV5-4 CASSSRWDFTDTQYF
TRBV10-1 CASSESREDYGYTF
TRBV3-1 CASSRRDDQETQYF
TRBV11-2 CASSPWREGSEQFF
TRBV6-2/TRBV6-3 CASTTGSGNSPLHF
TRBV7-8 CASSRRGTASQETQYF
TRBV28 CASNLLGSYNEQFF
TRBV5-8 CASNRDGSYNEQFF
TRBV4-2 CASSPLGGRDTEAFF
TRBV14 CASSPTGVTDTQYF
TRBV29-1 CSTLGGDTDTQYF
TRBV5-1 CASSLPGVAGGSTDTQYF
TRBV19 CAMYVWTGARRGYGYTF
TRBV28 CASSPGARYTGELFF
TRBV18 CTSGRGGSTDTQYF
TRBV7-3 CASSLLAAGNSPLHF
TRBV14 CASSHGVLTGNAEAFF
TRBV29-1 CSVVSGGKTQYF
TRBV7-2 CASSGRQGNTIYF
TRBV29-1 CSVRGHTGELFF
TRBV12-3/TRBV12-4 CASSSATQGAGEAFF
TRBV10-1 CASRGTDRENIAKNIQYF
TRBV29-1 CSVIQGINQPQHF
TRBV19 CASSIGGNLNEQFF
TRBV2 CASSALKNNSPLHF
TRBV6-6 CASSEPYNEQFF
TRBV19 CASSGRRPEANVLTF
TRBV7-8 CASSLVETKDTQYF
TRBV5-1 CASSLDGGSTDTQYF
TRBV18 CASSVGQGNQNIQYF
TRBV7-3 CASSLTGGRVAGELFF
TRBV6-5 CASSSTGSDKTQYF
TRBV29-1 CSVEAQGASEAFF
TRBV5-1 CASSRTGTPTDTQYF
TRBV20-1 CSAVTGVAGYTF
TRBV7-2 CASSLASTNEKLFF
TRBV27 CASKRAGSYEQYF
TRBV7-8 CASSLGRRENTGELFF
TRBV2 CASSAGRSSYNEQFF
TRBV20-1 CSAKTLSGANVLTF
TRBV11-2 CASSLSGGAVPYEQYF